The rows below give T cell receptor beta chains drawn from one sample of a study of human T cells and chemical hapten exposure. A single record per CDR3 protein comes from TCRdb applying MiXCR to the RACE reads. The table lists around 120,000 distinct CDR3 sequences, roughly 12% of them singletons, with 2.5% to 3% in the top ten. The sample was whole blood, taken in connection with sensitization to the hapten diphenylcyclopropenone (DPC). The receptors were gathered from a young woman with alopecia areata. Some clones in this sample may be carry-over from other donors' samples. CDR3s include the opening cysteine and the closing phenylalanine or tryptophan. The D gene is left open where the match is weak. Not every row has a clone size; where given, it reads once, few, many or a size class.

>TRBJ2-5|NA|TRBV7-9|many
CASSLTETQYF
TGTGCCAGCAGCTTAACTGAGACCCAGTACTTC
>TRBJ1-5|NA|TRBV30|few
CAWRDPGEGVQPQHF
TGTGCCTGGAGGGACCCGGGGGAGGGAGTTCAGCCCCAGCATTTT
>TRBJ1-1|NA|TRBV16|many
CASSPSSEAFF
TGTGCCAGCAGTCCCAGCTCAGAAGCTTTCTTT
>TRBJ2-4|NA|TRBV7-2|few
CASSLRSGTGQYF
TGTGCCAGCAGCTTAAGGTCAGGGACCGGTCAGTACTTC
>TRBJ2-7|NA|TRBV29-1|few
CSVELPGRTYEQYF
TGCAGCGTTGAACTTCCGGGACGGACCTACGAGCAGTACTTC
>TRBJ2-3|NA|TRBV15|many
CATSREHLSTDTQYF
TGTGCCACCAGCAGAGAGCATTTAAGCACAGATACGCAGTATTTT
>TRBJ1-1|NA|TRBV29-1|NA
CSVSGNTEAFF
TGCAGCGTTTCGGGGAACACTGAAGCTTTCTTT
>TRBJ2-3|NA|TRBV28|NA
CAILNQKGSVDTQYF
TGTGCCATACTAAACCAAAAGGGTTCAGTAGATACGCAGTATTTT
>TRBJ1-1|NA|TRBV6-2/TRBV6-3|many
CASSYLSGDARTYTEAFF
TGTGCCAGCAGTTATCTATCAGGGGACGCCCGAACGTACACTGAAGCTTTCTTT
>TRBJ2-1|NA|TRBV12-3/TRBV12-4|few
CASSLGGEEFF
TGTGCCAGCAGTTTAGGCGGGGAGGAGTTCTTC